The 28 T cell receptor beta chains listed next were all sequenced from one sample in a study of response to subunit inactivated influenza vaccine. Via MiXCR, TCRdb re-called the RT-PCR reads, giving one row per CDR3 protein. The sample consists of roughly 500,000 distinct CDR3 sequences, approximately 15% of them appearing once. The sequenced sample was CD4+ T cells sorted from PBMCs, obtained less than 30 months after vaccination. The receptors here all came from a man aged 45 to 75 who received an inactivated influenza vaccine.

The table lists this clonotype with many counts. The rearrangement uses TRBV29-1 and TRBJ2-1, with unresolved D. The CDR3 contains 12 residues. Germline V gene data show CDR1 as SQVTM and CDR2 as ANQGSEA. The V gene lost 3 bases and the J gene lost 8 bases, with 11 bases spanning the gap. Here the CDR3 reads CSVDGPSDEQFF. The CDR3 DNA sequence: TGCAGCGTTGATGGTCCAAGCGATGAGCAGTTCTTC.

This chain connects TRBV3-1 to TRBJ2-1, with D uncertain. Trimming removed 3 bases at V and 0 bases at J, with 9 bases between. The CDR3 loop spans 15 amino acids. The germline CDR1 and CDR2 sequences are LGHDT and YNNKEL (reference sequence). Written as DNA, the CDR3 is TGTGCCAGCAGCCAGGGAAGGATCTCCTACAATGAGCAGTTCTTC. Encoded protein: CASSQGRISYNEQFF.

The V call is TRBV27, the J call TRBJ2-2; 7 bases fit TRBD1. V lost 2 bases and J lost 5; bases outside the gene matches: 5. The germline V gene has CDR1 MNHEY and CDR2 SMNVEV (reference sequence). This CDR3 is 15 amino acids long. The CDR3 loop is CASSLGTAVTGELFF. DNA of the CDR3: TGTGCCAGCAGTTTAGGGACAGCCGTGACCGGGGAGCTGTTTTTT.

The chain is built from TRBV5-1 and TRBJ2-3, with TRBD2 identical over 8 bases. V gave up 3 bases and J gave up 4 bases; unmatched junction bases: 4. The germline V gene encodes CDR1 SGHRS and CDR2 YFSETQ. The CDR3 totals 14 residues. Written as DNA, the CDR3 is TGCGCCAGCAGCTACCAGCGGGAGTCAGATACGCAGTATTTT. It is translated as CASSYQRESDTQYF.

The sample holds a few counts of this clonotype. The chain couples TRBV20-1 to TRBJ2-5; 7 bases match TRBD2. CDR3 length equals 16 residues. Germline CDR1 DFQATT, CDR2 SNEGSKA (reference sequence). The ends lost 0 bases at V and 5 bases at J; junction bases unmatched: 12. The CDR3 nucleotides read TGCAGTGCTAGAGATCTCCAGACTAGCTCCGGCGAGACCCAGTACTTC. Translating it yields CSARDLQTSSGETQYF.

This clonotype was counted a few times. The chain is built from TRBV29-1 and TRBJ1-3; D remains unclear. Trimming stripped 7 bases from V and 1 base from J, with 11 bases between. Germline CDR1 reads SQVTM; CDR2 reads ANQGSEA. The CDR3 loop spans 13 amino acids. The CDR3 DNA sequence: TGCAGCGGGGCTTCCGGGTCTGGAAACACCATATATTTT. Protein sequence: CSGASGSGNTIYF.

This sequence joins TRBV24-1 and TRBJ2-1, with D hard to call. CDR1 KGHDR and CDR2 SFDVKD come from the germline V gene. V was trimmed by 2 bases and J by 8 bases, leaving 24 bases between them. The CDR3 runs 18 residues. The CDR3 sequence is CATSDSKDPTTPSDEQFF. The CDR3 coding sequence is TGTGCCACCAGTGATTCCAAGGACCCCACTACTCCCTCCGATGAGCAGTTCTTC.

This clonotype was counted between two and nine times. V usage is TRBV6-1 and J usage is TRBJ1-3, with D tentatively TRBD1 (5 bases). Looked up from germline, CDR1 is MNHNS and CDR2 is SASEGT. V was pared by 3 bases and J by 2 bases, with 11 bases between. This CDR3 has 15 residues. The CDR3 nucleotides read TGTGCCAGCAGTGAGTGGGGGAGACCTGGAAACACCATATATTTT. Its protein is CASSEWGRPGNTIYF.

The gene calls are TRBV5-1 and TRBJ2-2; tentative D call: TRBD2 (5 bases). With 0 bases removed from V and 4 bases from J, the gap between germline ends came to 10 bases. Germline V CDR1 and CDR2: SGHRS, YFSETQ. The CDR3 spans 15 residues. The CDR3 region is CASSLDPGSTGELFF. Here the CDR3 DNA reads TGCGCCAGCAGCTTGGATCCGGGAAGCACCGGGGAGCTGTTTTTT.

This clonotype has just a few counts. Written as DNA, the CDR3 is TGCAGTGCTAACCCCCTGTCGTTTGGAGAGACCCAGTACTTC. This codes for CSANPLSFGETQYF. The chain couples TRBV20-1 to TRBJ2-5; D gene unclear. Germline V gene sequence: CDR1 DFQATT, CDR2 SNEGSKA (reference sequence). Trimming left V 4 bases short and J 4 bases short, with 16 bases between. This CDR3 is 14 amino acids long.

The chain is built from TRBV5-1 and TRBJ2-5; tentatively, D is TRBD1 (5 bases). This CDR3 is built from 13 residues. Trimming left V 5 bases short and J 3 bases short, with 11 bases between. Germline CDR1 and CDR2: SGHRS and YFSETQ. CDR3 DNA sequence: TGCGCCAGCAGGGTCCAGGGAAAAGAGACCCAGTACTTC. This sequence encodes CASRVQGKETQYF. The variable domain in full, with the rest retrieved from reference TRBV5-1 and TRBJ2-5, is KAGVTQTPRYLIKTRGQQVTLSCSPISGHRSVSWYQQTPGQGLQFLFEYFSETQRNKGNFPGRFSGRQFSNSRSEMNVSTLELGDSALYLCASRVQGKETQYFGPGTRLLVL.

In this sample, this clonotype turned up many times. This chain links TRBV12-3 or TRBV12-4 with TRBJ2-2; 8 nucleotides agree with TRBD1. The CDR3 covers 15 residues. V lost 5 bases and J lost 5; bases outside the gene matches: 7. The CDR3 DNA follows: TGTGCCAGCAGTACCTCAGGGGGCAGAACCGGGGAGCTGTTTTTT. Residues: CASSTSGGRTGELFF.

This clonotype was found many times. V is TRBV30 and J is TRBJ2-3; D ambiguous. This CDR3 contains 15 residues. Trimming took 4 bases from V and 1 from J, leaving 15 bases between them. Germline CDR1 and CDR2: GTSNPN and SVGIG (reference sequence). The DNA of the CDR3 is TGTGCCTGGAAGACTCTCACTCGGGGCACAGATACGCAGTATTTT. It is translated as CAWKTLTRGTDTQYF.

The CDR3 here is CASSYGTSGRTDTQYF. In DNA, the CDR3 is TGTGCCAGCAGTTACGGGACTAGCGGGAGGACAGATACGCAGTATTTT. The rearrangement joins TRBV6-5 to TRBJ2-3, with TRBD2 matching 15 bases. Germline V gene sequence: CDR1 MNHEY, CDR2 SVGAGI. CDR3 length equals 16 residues. V lost 2 bases and J lost 3; bases outside the gene matches: 0.

Regarding this clonotype: Compared with germline, one end of the junction differs, possibly owing to a read error. The CDR3 reads CAGSISGRPHEQFF. The DNA of the CDR3 is TGTGCCGGCAGTATTAGCGGGAGGCCCCATGAGCAGTTCTTC. The chain has TRBV12-3 or TRBV12-4 and TRBJ2-1; 10 nucleotides line up with TRBD2. This CDR3 contains 14 residues.

The rearrangement uses TRBV6-2 or TRBV6-3 and TRBJ2-7; D remains ambiguous. The V and J ends lost 4 bases and 4 bases respectively, with 11 bases between them. Germline V gene data show CDR1 as MNHEY and CDR2 as SVGEGT. CDR3 size: 13 residues. The CDR3 DNA sequence: TGTGCCAGCAGTTTCGAGGTCTGGTACGAGCAGTACTTC. Protein product: CASSFEVWYEQYF.

This clonotype was observed a few times. The chain carries TRBV6-2 or TRBV6-3 and TRBJ2-5, with D possibly called TRBD1 or TRBD2 (6 bases each). Trimming pared 1 base from V and 4 bases from J, leaving 10 bases between. The CDR3 is made up of 14 amino acids. Germline V gene data show CDR1 as MNHEY and CDR2 as SVGEGT. This CDR3 reads CASSYFRGRETQYF. The CDR3 DNA is TGTGCCAGCAGTTACTTTCGGGGGCGAGAGACCCAGTACTTC.

This clonotype was detected only a few times. The genes are TRBV29-1 and TRBJ2-5; 8 bases agree with TRBD2. This CDR3 region has 16 residues. Germline V gene data show CDR1 as SQVTM and CDR2 as ANQGSEA. V lost 4 bases, J lost 2 bases, and 12 bases stayed unmatched. In DNA, the CDR3 is TGCAGCGTTGCACCCCGCAGCGGGAGTGAGCAAGAGACCCAGTACTTC. Protein: CSVAPRSGSEQETQYF.

The chain has TRBV6-2 or TRBV6-3 and TRBJ1-1; D unclear. The CDR3 runs 12 residues. V was shortened by 6 bases and J by 3 bases, with 8 bases between the two germline ends. Germline V gene sequence: CDR1 MNHEY, CDR2 SVGEGT. The CDR3 bases are TGTGCCAGCAGAACCCAGTACACTGAAGCTTTCTTT. Translating gives CASRTQYTEAFF.

The chain couples TRBV20-1 to TRBJ2-2; D is perhaps TRBD1 (6 bases). CDR3 length equals 18 residues. V was pared by 0 bases and J by 7 bases, with 24 bases between. CDR1 and CDR2 (germline): DFQATT, SNEGSKA (reference sequence). Written as DNA, the CDR3 is TGCAGTGCTAGAGAAGGGACACTTGGGGGAAGGCACCGCGGGGAGCTGTTTTTT. Translated: CSAREGTLGGRHRGELFF.

This clonotype was picked up many times. CDR3 region: CASRPPSSGLGNQPQHF. The CDR3 nucleotides are TGTGCCAGCAGACCTCCTTCTAGCGGGCTTGGCAATCAGCCCCAGCATTTT. The rearrangement joins TRBV12-3 or TRBV12-4 to TRBJ1-5; D unclear. With 6 bases removed from V and 2 bases from J, the gap between germline ends came to 20 bases. This CDR3 contains 17 residues.

This clonotype has just a few counts. For the CDR3, the DNA is TGTGCCAGCAGTGAATCGAAGACTAGCCGGAGATGGGAGCAGTTCTTC. Protein product: CASSESKTSRRWEQFF. V and J are TRBV25-1 and TRBJ2-1, with TRBD2 identical over 7 bases. In germline, CDR1 is MGHDK, CDR2 SYGVNS. V was pared by 1 base and J by 10 bases, with 13 bases of the junction left unmatched. The CDR3 contains 16 residues.

V gene TRBV4-1 combines with J gene TRBJ2-6; D gene unclear. The germline V gene encodes CDR1 MGHRA and CDR2 YSYEKL. This CDR3 is built from 16 residues. Between the trimmed V and J ends, which lost 0 bases and 3 bases, there was a span of 9 bases. CDR3 loop: CASSQEGYGGANVLTF. CDR3 nucleotides: TGCGCCAGCAGCCAAGAGGGGTACGGTGGGGCCAACGTCCTGACTTTC.

The chain joins TRBV24-1 to TRBJ2-5; 7 bases agree with TRBD1. Germline loops: CDR1 KGHDR, CDR2 SFDVKD. The CDR3 is 15 amino acids. V gave up 0 bases and J gave up 3 bases; unmatched junction bases: 3. The CDR3 DNA reads TGTGCCACCAGTGATTTGACACAGGGGAAAGAGACCCAGTACTTC. As protein: CATSDLTQGKETQYF.

In its sample, this clonotype was seen many times. The chain employs TRBV5-1 and TRBJ1-1; 7 bases are shared with TRBD1. This CDR3 comprises 15 residues. Germline loops: CDR1 SGHRS, CDR2 YFSETQ. Trimming at V came to 2 bases and at J to 1 base, leaving 5 bases not matched to a gene. The CDR3 spells CASSLQGPGNTEAFF. The CDR3 nucleotides are TGCGCCAGCAGCTTACAGGGGCCTGGGAACACTGAAGCTTTCTTT. The variable domain in full, completed from reference TRBV5-1 and TRBJ1-1, reads KAGVTQTPRYLIKTRGQQVTLSCSPISGHRSVSWYQQTPGQGLQFLFEYFSETQRNKGNFPGRFSGRQFSNSRSEMNVSTLELGDSALYLCASSLQGPGNTEAFFGQGTRLTVV.

This clonotype appeared a few times. CDR3 region: CASSGDATSAGYTF. DNA of the CDR3: TGTGCCAGCAGTGGGGACGCAACTTCAGCGGGCTACACCTTC. The chain recombines TRBV28 with TRBJ1-2, with a weak D call TRBD1 (5 bases). CDR1 is MDHEN and CDR2 is SYDVKM in the germline V gene. CDR3 length equals 14 residues. Trimming stripped 5 bases from V and 8 bases from J, with 18 bases between.

This clonotype has only a few counts. The gene calls are TRBV7-2 and TRBJ1-5; no clear D. CDR1 and CDR2 (germline): SGHTA, FQGNSA. Trimming left V 5 bases short and J 3 bases short, with 11 bases between. The CDR3 is made up of 14 amino acids. CDR3 protein: CASSPRWPNQPQHF. CDR3 in DNA: TGTGCCAGCAGCCCCCGGTGGCCCAATCAGCCCCAGCATTTT.

The chain carries TRBV4-1 and TRBJ2-5, with D hard to call. The CDR3 sequence is 17 residues long. Trimming cost V 0 bases and J 3 bases, with 17 bases left between them. Germline CDR1 and CDR2: MGHRA and YSYEKL. The CDR3 DNA reads TGCGCCAGCAGCCAAGAACTCGTGATGATGAAAAAAGAGACCCAGTACTTC. This translates into CASSQELVMMKKETQYF.